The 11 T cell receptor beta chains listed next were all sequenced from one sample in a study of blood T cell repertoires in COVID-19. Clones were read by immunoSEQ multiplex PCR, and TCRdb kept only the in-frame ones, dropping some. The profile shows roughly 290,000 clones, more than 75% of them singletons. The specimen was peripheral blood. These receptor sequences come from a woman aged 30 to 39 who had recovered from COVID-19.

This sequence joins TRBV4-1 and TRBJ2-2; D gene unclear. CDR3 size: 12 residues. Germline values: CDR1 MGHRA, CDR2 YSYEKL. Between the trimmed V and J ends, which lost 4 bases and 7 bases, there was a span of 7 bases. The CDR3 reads CASSPISGELFF. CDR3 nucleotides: TGCGCCAGCAGCCCTATAAGCGGGGAGCTGTTTTTT.

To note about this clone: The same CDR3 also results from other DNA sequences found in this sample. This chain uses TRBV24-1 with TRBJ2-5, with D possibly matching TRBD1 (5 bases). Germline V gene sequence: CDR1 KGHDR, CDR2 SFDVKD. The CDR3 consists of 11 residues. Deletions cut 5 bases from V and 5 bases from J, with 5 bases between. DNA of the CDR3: TGTGCCACCAGTGCAGGGGAGACCCAGTACTTC. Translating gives CATSAGETQYF.

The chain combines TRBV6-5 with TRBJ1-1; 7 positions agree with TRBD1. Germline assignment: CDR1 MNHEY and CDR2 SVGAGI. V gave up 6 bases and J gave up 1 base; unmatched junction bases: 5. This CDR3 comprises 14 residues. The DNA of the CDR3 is TGTGCCAGCAGAAACGGACAGGCGAACACTGAAGCTTTCTTT. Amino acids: CASRNGQANTEAFF.

CDR3 loop: CATSDRYGLNTDTQYF. DNA for the CDR3: TGTGCCACCAGTGATCGATACGGACTGAACACAGATACGCAGTATTTT. This chain connects TRBV24-1 to TRBJ2-3; a weak D match, TRBD2 (5 bases). Between the trimmed V and J ends, which lost 3 bases and 2 bases, there was a span of 14 bases. The CDR3 length is 16 residues. Germline CDR1 and CDR2: KGHDR and SFDVKD.

The CDR3: CASSPGGTGYEQYF. Written as DNA, the CDR3 is TGTGCCAGCAGCCCAGGGGGCACCGGTTACGAGCAGTACTTC. The V gene is TRBV6-5, the J gene TRBJ2-7; TRBD1 matches at 8 bases. Germline V gene sequence: CDR1 MNHEY, CDR2 SVGAGI. The CDR3 spans 14 residues. The trim removed 6 bases at V and 4 bases at J, leaving 8 bases unmatched.

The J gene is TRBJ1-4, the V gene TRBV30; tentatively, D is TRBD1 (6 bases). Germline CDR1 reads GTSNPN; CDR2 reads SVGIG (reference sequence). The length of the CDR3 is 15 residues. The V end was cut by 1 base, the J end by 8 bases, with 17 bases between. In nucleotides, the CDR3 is TGTGCCTGGAGTGCAATGGGGGGGGCCGACGAAAAACTGTTTTTT. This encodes CAWSAMGGADEKLFF. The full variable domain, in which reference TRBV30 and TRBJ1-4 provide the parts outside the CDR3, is SQTIHQWPATLVQPVGSPLSLECTVEGTSNPNLYWYRQAAGRGLQLLFYSVGIGQISSEVPQNLSASRPQDRQFILSSKKLLLSDSGFYLCAWSAMGGADEKLFFGSGTQLSVL.

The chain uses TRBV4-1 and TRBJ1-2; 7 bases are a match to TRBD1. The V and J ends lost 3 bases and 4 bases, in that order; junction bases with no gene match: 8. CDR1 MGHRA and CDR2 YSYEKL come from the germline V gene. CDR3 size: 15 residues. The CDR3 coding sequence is TGCGCCAGCAGCCACCCCGGGACAGAAACCTATGGCTACACCTTC. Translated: CASSHPGTETYGYTF.

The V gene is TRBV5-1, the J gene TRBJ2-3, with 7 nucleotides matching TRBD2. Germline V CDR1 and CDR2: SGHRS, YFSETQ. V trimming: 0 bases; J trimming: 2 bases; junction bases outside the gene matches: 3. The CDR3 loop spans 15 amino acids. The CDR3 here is CASSLGDYVTDTQYF. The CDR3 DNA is TGCGCCAGCAGCTTGGGGGACTATGTCACAGATACGCAGTATTTT.

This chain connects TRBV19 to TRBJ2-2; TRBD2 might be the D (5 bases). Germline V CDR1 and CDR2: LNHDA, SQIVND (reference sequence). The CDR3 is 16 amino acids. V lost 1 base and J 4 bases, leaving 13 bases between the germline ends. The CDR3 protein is CASSIGTSRVTGELFF. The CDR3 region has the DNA TGTGCCAGTAGTATAGGCACTAGTCGAGTCACCGGGGAGCTGTTTTTT.

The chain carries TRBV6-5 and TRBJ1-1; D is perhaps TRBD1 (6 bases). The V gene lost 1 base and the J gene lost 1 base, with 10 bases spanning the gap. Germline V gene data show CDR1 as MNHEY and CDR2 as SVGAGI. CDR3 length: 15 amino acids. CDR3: CASSYYRASNTEAFF. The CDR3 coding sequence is TGTGCCAGCAGTTACTACAGGGCTTCGAACACTGAAGCTTTCTTT.

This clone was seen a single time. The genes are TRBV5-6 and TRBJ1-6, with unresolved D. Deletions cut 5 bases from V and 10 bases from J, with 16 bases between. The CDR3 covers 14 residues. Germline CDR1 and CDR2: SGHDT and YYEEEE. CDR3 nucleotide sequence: TGTGCCAGCAGACAGTGGGCGGGTGGGTCACCCCTCCACTTT. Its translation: CASRQWAGGSPLHF.